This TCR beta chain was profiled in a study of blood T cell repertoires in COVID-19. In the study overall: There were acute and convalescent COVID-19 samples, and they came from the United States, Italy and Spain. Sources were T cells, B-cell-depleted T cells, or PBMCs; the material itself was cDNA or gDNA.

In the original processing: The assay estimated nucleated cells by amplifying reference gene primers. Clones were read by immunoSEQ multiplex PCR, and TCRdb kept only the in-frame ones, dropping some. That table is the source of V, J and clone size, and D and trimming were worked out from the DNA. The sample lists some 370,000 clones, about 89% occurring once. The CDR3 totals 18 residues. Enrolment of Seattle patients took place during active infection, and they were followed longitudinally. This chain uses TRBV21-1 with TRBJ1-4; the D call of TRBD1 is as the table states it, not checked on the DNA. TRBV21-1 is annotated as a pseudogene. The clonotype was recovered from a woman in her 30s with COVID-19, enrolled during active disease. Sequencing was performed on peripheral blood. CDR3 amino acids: CASSKVWGRSATNEKLFF. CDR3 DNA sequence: TGTGCCAGCAGCAAAGTCTGGGGGCGTTCGGCAACTAATGAAAAACTGTTTTTT.